In this sample, the clone carrying this TCR beta chain turned up many times. Its antigen is unknown. As to time point: longitudinal time-point 1 (baseline). Where libraries were unsorted, they were derived from 2 million PBMCs stored at -80 degrees C. The source of the sample is a study of neurological immune-mediated disorders. 5'RACE employing 10-nucleotide random UMIs yielded the cDNA. TCRdb recomputed calls from the 5' RACE reads with MiXCR, one row per CDR3 protein. The top ten hold 5% to 8.5% of the sample, which has some 54,000 distinct CDR3 sequences, about 10% seen once. Study-wide findings and caveats: The expanded clones of different subjects shared no CDR3 amino acid sequences (suggesting private repertoires in all groups). HTLV-1-associated myelopathy had the most TCR clonal expansion, while multiple sclerosis had the least, a level that fell below healthy controls.

V was trimmed by 3 bases and J by 3 bases, leaving 6 bases between them. CDR3 length equals 12 residues. The sequenced material came from PBMCs. The chain employs TRBV12-3 or TRBV12-4 and TRBJ2-7, with D uncertain. The sequence was obtained from a male donor with HTLV-1-associated myelopathy (HAM/TSP). For the CDR3, the DNA is TGTGCCAGCAGTTTTGGGGACTACGAGCAGTACTTC. Residues: CASSFGDYEQYF.